Presented here are 20 T cell receptor beta chains from one specimen sequenced in a study of blood T cell repertoires in COVID-19. Assay used: immunoSEQ multiplex PCR; TCRdb lists only in-frame clones, some missing. The sample lists 250,000 to 350,000 clones; roughly 87% were seen once. Sample: PBMCs or T cells enriched from blood (not recorded which). The receptors shown here come from a woman aged 40-49 years who had recovered from COVID-19.

The chain's CDR3 is CASSQGSRGSGDTDTQYF. CDR3 bases: TGCGCCAGCAGCCAAGGATCCCGGGGTAGCGGTGACACAGATACGCAGTATTTT. This rearrangement joins TRBV4-3 to TRBJ2-3; D might be TRBD2 (6 bases). The germline V and J ends were trimmed by 1 base and 2 bases, with 19 bases remaining between them. Germline CDR1 LGHNA, CDR2 YSLEER. The CDR3 consists of 18 residues.

V is TRBV7-3 and J is TRBJ2-3; 10 bases line up with TRBD1. V lost 2 bases to trimming and J lost 5 bases; unmatched junction nucleotides: 7. Germline values: CDR1 SGHTA, CDR2 FQGTGA. The CDR3 is 16 residues long. CDR3 sequence (DNA): TGTGCCAGCAGCTTAGGGGACAGGGGAGGTATAGATACGCAGTATTTT. Protein: CASSLGDRGGIDTQYF.

This clone was recorded only once. The J gene is TRBJ2-7, the V gene TRBV20-1; possible D gene TRBD1, 5 bases. CDR1 is DFQATT and CDR2 is SNEGSKA in the germline V gene (reference sequence). CDR3 length: 13 amino acids. Trimming left V 3 bases short and J 3 bases short, with 12 bases between. The CDR3 DNA follows: TGCAGTGCTAGTTCAGGGTCTGACTACGAGCAGTACTTC. Its protein is CSASSGSDYEQYF.

The chain carries TRBV28 and TRBJ1-1; 7 nucleotides align to TRBD1. The V segment lost 7 bases and the J segment 1 base; nucleotides outside the gene matches: 9. This CDR3 is built from 15 residues. Germline-derived CDR1 and CDR2 are MDHEN and SYDVKM. The CDR3 nucleotides read TGTGCCAGCACCACCCAGGGGGGCCAGAACACTGAAGCTTTCTTT. Translated, it gives CASTTQGGQNTEAFF.

The chain uses TRBV7-9 and TRBJ2-7; maybe TRBD1 (6 bases). The CDR3 consists of 14 residues. Trimming left V 5 bases short and J 7 bases short, with 18 bases between. Germline CDR1 and CDR2: SEHNR and FQNEAQ (reference sequence). The CDR3 nucleotides read TGTGCCAGCAGCACGGACAGACCCCCTTGGGAGCAGTACTTC. It encodes CASSTDRPPWEQYF.

The V gene is TRBV7-9, the J gene TRBJ2-5; D not certain. The germline V gene has CDR1 SEHNR and CDR2 FQNEAQ (reference sequence). V was trimmed by 1 base and J by 5 bases, leaving 8 bases between them. CDR3 length: 13 residues. The CDR3 DNA sequence: TGTGCCAGCAGCTTAGGCGTAGAGGAGACCCAGTACTTC. It translates to CASSLGVEETQYF.

This clone appeared once. The V call is TRBV27, the J call TRBJ2-7; 7 positions match TRBD2. This CDR3 contains 17 residues. Unmatched junction bases numbered 9, after V lost 1 base and J lost 0 bases. The germline gives CDR1 MNHEY, CDR2 SMNVEV (reference sequence). CDR3 in DNA: TGTGCCAGCAGTTTATTCCCTGGGGTAGCGGGCTCCTACGAGCAGTACTTC. Its protein is CASSLFPGVAGSYEQYF.

V and J are TRBV6-6 and TRBJ1-2, with a possible D match to TRBD1 (5 bases). There are 14 residues in the CDR3. Germline V lookup: CDR1 MNHNY, CDR2 SVGAGI (reference sequence). V shed 5 bases and J shed 4 bases, with 14 bases lying between them. This chain's CDR3 is CASSPRQSGYGYTF. The CDR3 DNA sequence: TGTGCCAGCAGTCCGAGACAGTCAGGCTATGGCTACACCTTC.

The rearrangement uses TRBV5-4 and TRBJ2-1, with a weak D call TRBD2 (6 bases). The germline gives CDR1 SGHNT, CDR2 YYREEE (reference sequence). This CDR3 spans 16 amino acids. V lost 3 bases to trimming and J lost 5 bases, with 18 bases between them. CDR3 protein: CASSYLLGLGDNEQFF. The CDR3 DNA follows: TGTGCCAGCAGCTACCTCCTGGGACTCGGCGACAATGAGCAGTTCTTC. Full variable domain (remainder filled in from reference TRBV5-4 and TRBJ2-1): ETGVTQSPTHLIKTRGQQVTLRCSSQSGHNTVSWYQQALGQGPQFIFQYYREEENGRGNFPPRFSGLQFPNYSSELNVNALELDDSALYLCASSYLLGLGDNEQFFGPGTRLTVL.

J is TRBJ2-7 and V is TRBV4-3, with TRBD2 as a possible D gene (7 bases). Germline values: CDR1 LGHNA, CDR2 YSLEER. The CDR3 loop spans 15 amino acids. V lost 4 bases and J 0 bases, leaving 13 bases between the germline ends. CDR3: CASSRTGGDSYEQYF. The CDR3 DNA reads TGCGCCAGCAGCCGGACGGGGGGCGACTCCTACGAGCAGTACTTC.

The rearrangement links TRBV5-1 to TRBJ2-5; 8 bases fit TRBD2. Trimming took 4 bases from V and 0 from J; bases not matched to a gene: 11. The length of the CDR3 is 17 residues. Per the germline V gene, CDR1 is SGHRS and CDR2 is YFSETQ. CDR3 region: CASSRSVAGWNQETQYF. The CDR3, as DNA: TGCGCCAGCAGCAGATCGGTAGCGGGATGGAACCAAGAGACCCAGTACTTC.

This chain connects TRBV3-1 (or the pseudogene TRBV3-2) to TRBJ2-7, with TRBD2 matching 10 bases. Germline V gene lookup returns CDR1 LGHDT and CDR2 YNNKEL (reference sequence). The CDR3 runs 15 residues. Trimming cost V 4 bases and J 7 bases; bases outside gene matches: 10. In DNA, the CDR3 is TGTGCCAGCAGCCGAAGGACTAGCGGTGGGGAGGAGCAGTACTTC. This sequence encodes CASSRRTSGGEEQYF.

The V and J genes are TRBV29-1 and TRBJ1-1; D remains ambiguous. This CDR3 has 13 residues. Germline CDR1 SQVTM, CDR2 ANQGSEA. The germline V and J ends were trimmed by 4 bases and 0 bases, with 9 bases remaining between them. In nucleotides, the CDR3 is TGCAGCGTTGGAGGCTCTCTGAACACTGAAGCTTTCTTT. Its translation: CSVGGSLNTEAFF.

The chain recombines TRBV5-8 with TRBJ2-7; TRBD2 might be the D (6 bases). Trimming took 7 bases from V and 3 from J, leaving 8 bases between them. The length of the CDR3 is 11 residues. Germline CDR1 is SGHTS and CDR2 is YDEGEE. Written as DNA, the CDR3 is TGTGCCAGCCCCGGGGGCTACGAGCAGTACTTC. Translated: CASPGGYEQYF.

The CDR3 reads CAWSGDGGANEKLFF. For the CDR3, the DNA is TGTGCCTGGAGTGGGGATGGAGGAGCTAATGAAAAACTGTTTTTT. This sequence joins TRBV30 and TRBJ1-4; no definite D call. The CDR3 has 15 amino acids. Germline V gives CDR1 GTSNPN, CDR2 SVGIG (reference sequence). Trimming removed 1 base from V and 3 bases from J, with 12 bases in between. Looking up the rest from reference TRBV30 and TRBJ1-4 gives the full variable domain: SQTIHQWPATLVQPVGSPLSLECTVEGTSNPNLYWYRQAAGRGLQLLFYSVGIGQISSEVPQNLSASRPQDRQFILSSKKLLLSDSGFYLCAWSGDGGANEKLFFGSGTQLSVL.

V gene TRBV10-3 combines with J gene TRBJ1-1; 7 nucleotides match TRBD1. V was clipped by 3 bases and J by 5 bases; unmatched bases: 6. The germline gives CDR1 ENHRY, CDR2 SYGVKD. CDR3 length equals 14 residues. The CDR3 is CAISEGGGLTEAFF. DNA for the CDR3: TGTGCCATCAGTGAAGGGGGCGGGTTGACTGAAGCTTTCTTT.

This chain links TRBV28 with TRBJ1-2, with a possible D match to TRBD1 (5 bases). V lost 7 bases, J lost 4 bases, and 13 bases lay in between. CDR1 and CDR2 (germline): MDHEN, SYDVKM. The CDR3 sequence is 13 residues long. CDR3 DNA sequence: TGTGCCAGCAAAGCGGGGGGGGTCTATGGCTACACCTTC. Translation: CASKAGGVYGYTF.

The chain carries TRBV27 and TRBJ2-7; TRBD1 is a possible D gene (5 bases). V dropped 2 bases and J dropped 4 bases, with 6 bases sitting between them. The CDR3 contains 12 residues. CDR1 MNHEY and CDR2 SMNVEV come from the germline V gene (reference sequence). The CDR3: CASSLPGYEQYF. CDR3 bases: TGTGCCAGCAGTTTACCAGGGTACGAGCAGTACTTC.

The chain joins TRBV6-2 or TRBV6-3 to TRBJ2-3; TRBD2 agrees at 7 bases. The CDR3 runs 16 residues. Germline V CDR1 and CDR2: MNHEY, SVGEGT. The junction had 8 bases not matched to a gene; V was cut back by 5 bases and J by 0 bases. The DNA of the CDR3 is TGTGCCAGCAGTAAAGCGGGAACCCCTAGCACAGATACGCAGTATTTT. The encoded protein is CASSKAGTPSTDTQYF.

The chain employs TRBV10-3 and TRBJ2-1; D not certain. Trimming shortened V by 6 bases and J by 1 base, and 13 bases separated the two germline ends. The CDR3 spans 15 residues. CDR1 and CDR2 (germline): ENHRY, SYGVKD. The CDR3 sequence is CAISARGNSYNEQFF. DNA of the CDR3: TGTGCCATCAGCGCTAGAGGAAATTCCTACAATGAGCAGTTCTTC.